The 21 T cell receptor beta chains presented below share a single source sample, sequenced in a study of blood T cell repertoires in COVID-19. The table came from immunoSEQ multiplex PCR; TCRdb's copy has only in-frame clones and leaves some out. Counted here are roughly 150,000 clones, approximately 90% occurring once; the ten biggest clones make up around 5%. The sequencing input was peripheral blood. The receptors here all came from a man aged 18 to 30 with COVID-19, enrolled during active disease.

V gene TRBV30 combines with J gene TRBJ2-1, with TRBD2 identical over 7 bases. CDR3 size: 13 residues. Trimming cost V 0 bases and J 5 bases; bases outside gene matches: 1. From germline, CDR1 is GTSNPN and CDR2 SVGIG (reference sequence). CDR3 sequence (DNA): TGTGCCTGGAGTGTAGCGGGGAACAATGAGCAGTTCTTC. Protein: CAWSVAGNNEQFF.

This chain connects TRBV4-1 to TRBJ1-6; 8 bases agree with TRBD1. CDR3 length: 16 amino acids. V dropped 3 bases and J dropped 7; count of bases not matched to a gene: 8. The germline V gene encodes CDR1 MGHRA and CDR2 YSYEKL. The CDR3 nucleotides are TGCGCCAGCAGCCATCCCCAGGGGGCCACGAATTCACCCCTCCACTTT. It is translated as CASSHPQGATNSPLHF.

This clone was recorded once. The chain's CDR3 is CASSIDDRLRQPQHF. The DNA for the CDR3 is TGTGCCAGTAGTATAGATGACAGATTAAGACAGCCCCAGCATTTT. The rearrangement uses TRBV19 and TRBJ1-5; D possibly corresponds to TRBD1 (5 bases). The germline V gene encodes CDR1 LNHDA and CDR2 SQIVND (reference sequence). Trimming took 0 bases from V and 7 from J, leaving 13 bases between them. The CDR3 spans 15 residues.

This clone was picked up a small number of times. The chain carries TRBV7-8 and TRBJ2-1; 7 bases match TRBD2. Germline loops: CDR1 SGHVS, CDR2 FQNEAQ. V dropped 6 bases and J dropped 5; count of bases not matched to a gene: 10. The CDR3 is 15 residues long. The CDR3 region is CASRSREGQNNEQFF. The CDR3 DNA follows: TGTGCCAGCAGGTCTAGGGAGGGCCAAAACAATGAGCAGTTCTTC.

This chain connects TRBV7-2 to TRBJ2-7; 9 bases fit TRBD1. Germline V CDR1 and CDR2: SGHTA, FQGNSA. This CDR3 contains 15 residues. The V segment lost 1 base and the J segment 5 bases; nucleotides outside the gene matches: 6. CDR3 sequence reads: CASSLDGQGWDEQYF. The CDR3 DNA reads TGTGCCAGCAGCTTAGACGGACAGGGGTGGGACGAGCAGTACTTC.

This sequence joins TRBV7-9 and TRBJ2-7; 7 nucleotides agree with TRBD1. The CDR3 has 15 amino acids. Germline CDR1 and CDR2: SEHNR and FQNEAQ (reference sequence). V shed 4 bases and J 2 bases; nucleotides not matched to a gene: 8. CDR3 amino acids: CASSSTGAHPYEQYF. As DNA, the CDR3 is TGTGCCAGCAGCTCCACAGGGGCCCACCCCTACGAGCAGTACTTC.

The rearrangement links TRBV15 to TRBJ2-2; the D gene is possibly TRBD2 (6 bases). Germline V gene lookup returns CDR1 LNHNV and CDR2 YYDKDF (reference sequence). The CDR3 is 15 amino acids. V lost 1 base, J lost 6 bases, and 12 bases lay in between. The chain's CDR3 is CATSRVREDPGELFF. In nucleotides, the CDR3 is TGTGCCACCAGCAGAGTGAGGGAGGACCCCGGGGAGCTGTTTTTT.

The CDR3 DNA reads as TGTGCCAGCAGTAACAGCGGGGGTGCCTACGAGCAGTACTTC. Its translation is CASSNSGGAYEQYF. This chain connects TRBV6-5 to TRBJ2-7, with 8 nucleotides matching TRBD2. The germline gives CDR1 MNHEY, CDR2 SVGAGI. V gave up 5 bases and J gave up 2 bases; unmatched junction bases: 5. The CDR3 length is 14 residues.

DNA for the CDR3: TGTGCCAGCATAAGTACAGGGACGGGTAATTCACCCCTCCACTTT. Its translation is CASISTGTGNSPLHF. V and J are TRBV6-5 and TRBJ1-6, with a tentative D call TRBD1 (6 bases). CDR3 length: 15 residues. Germline V gene lookup returns CDR1 MNHEY and CDR2 SVGAGI. Trimming shortened V by 7 bases and J by 6 bases, and 16 bases separated the two germline ends.

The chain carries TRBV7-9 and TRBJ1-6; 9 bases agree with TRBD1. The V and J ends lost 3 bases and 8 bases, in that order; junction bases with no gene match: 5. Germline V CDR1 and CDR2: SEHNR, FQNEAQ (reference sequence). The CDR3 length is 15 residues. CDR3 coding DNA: TGTGCCAGCAGCTTTACGGGACAGGGAGATTCACCCCTCCACTTT. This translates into CASSFTGQGDSPLHF. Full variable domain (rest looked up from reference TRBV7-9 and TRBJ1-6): DTGVSQNPRHKITKRGQNVTFRCDPISEHNRLYWYRQTLGQGPEFLTYFQNEAQLEKSRLLSDRFSAERPKGSFSTLEIQRTEQGDSAMYLCASSFTGQGDSPLHFGNGTRLTVT.

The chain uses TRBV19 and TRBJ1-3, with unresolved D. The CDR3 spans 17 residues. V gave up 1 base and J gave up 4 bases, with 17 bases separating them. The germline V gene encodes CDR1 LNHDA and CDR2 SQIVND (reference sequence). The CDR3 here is CASSIVPGLSTGNTIYF. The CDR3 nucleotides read TGTGCCAGTAGTATAGTTCCTGGACTCTCAACAGGAAACACCATATATTTT.

The CDR3 sequence: CASRISGARYEQYF. Written as DNA, the CDR3 is TGTGCCAGCAGGATTAGCGGAGCCCGCTACGAGCAGTACTTC. V and J are TRBV5-6 and TRBJ2-7; the D gene is possibly TRBD2 (6 bases). The CDR3 is 14 residues long. V was trimmed by 5 bases and J by 3 bases, leaving 15 bases between them. Germline-derived CDR1 and CDR2 are SGHDT and YYEEEE.

CDR3 in DNA: TGTGCCAGCAGTGAAAGGGGCAGGGAGGCCACTGAAGCTTTCTTT. Its translation: CASSERGREATEAFF. The rearrangement uses TRBV6-1 and TRBJ1-1, with D perhaps TRBD1 (5 bases). There are 15 residues in the CDR3. V shed 2 bases and J shed 4 bases, with 14 bases lying between them. Germline loops: CDR1 MNHNS, CDR2 SASEGT.

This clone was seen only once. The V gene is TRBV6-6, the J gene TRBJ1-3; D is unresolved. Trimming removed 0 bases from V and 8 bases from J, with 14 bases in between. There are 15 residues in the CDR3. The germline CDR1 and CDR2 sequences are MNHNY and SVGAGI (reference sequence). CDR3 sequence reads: CASSYSGVKWDTIYF. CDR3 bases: TGTGCCAGCAGTTACTCCGGGGTTAAGTGGGACACCATATATTTT.

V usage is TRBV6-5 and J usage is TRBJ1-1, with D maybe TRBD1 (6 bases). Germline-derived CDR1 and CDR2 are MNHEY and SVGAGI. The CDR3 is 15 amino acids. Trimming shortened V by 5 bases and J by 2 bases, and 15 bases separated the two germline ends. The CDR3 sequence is CASSLTGNPNTEAFF. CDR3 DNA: TGTGCCAGCAGTCTTACAGGGAACCCCAACACTGAAGCTTTCTTT.

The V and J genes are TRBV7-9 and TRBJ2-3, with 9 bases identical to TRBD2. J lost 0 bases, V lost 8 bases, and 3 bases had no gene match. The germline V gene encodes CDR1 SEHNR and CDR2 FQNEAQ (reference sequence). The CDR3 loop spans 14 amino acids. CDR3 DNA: TGTGCCAGCTTACTAGCGGGCAGCACAGATACGCAGTATTTT. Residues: CASLLAGSTDTQYF.

In nucleotides, the CDR3 is TGTGCCAGCAGCTTCTCTCTCAGACAAGACAATGAGCAGTTCTTC. This encodes CASSFSLRQDNEQFF. The rearrangement links TRBV7-2 to TRBJ2-1; D is unclear. The germline gives CDR1 SGHTA, CDR2 FQGNSA. V was cut by 3 bases and J by 5 bases, with 14 bases left in between. This CDR3 spans 15 amino acids.

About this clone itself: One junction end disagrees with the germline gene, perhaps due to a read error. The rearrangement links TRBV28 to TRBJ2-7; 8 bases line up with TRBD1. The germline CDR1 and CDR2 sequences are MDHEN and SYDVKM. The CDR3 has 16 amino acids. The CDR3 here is CASSLWDRTITYEQYF. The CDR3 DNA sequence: TGTGCCAGCAGTCTATGGGACAGGACAATTACCTACGAGCAGTACTTC.

The CDR3 bases are TGTGCCAGCAAAAGAGACAGGTCCAACTACGAGCAGTACTTC. The encoded protein is CASKRDRSNYEQYF. The V call is TRBV6-5, the J call TRBJ2-7; TRBD1 might be the D (6 bases). Trimming shortened V by 7 bases and J by 3 bases, and 16 bases separated the two germline ends. Looked up from germline, CDR1 is MNHEY and CDR2 is SVGAGI. The CDR3 has 14 residues.

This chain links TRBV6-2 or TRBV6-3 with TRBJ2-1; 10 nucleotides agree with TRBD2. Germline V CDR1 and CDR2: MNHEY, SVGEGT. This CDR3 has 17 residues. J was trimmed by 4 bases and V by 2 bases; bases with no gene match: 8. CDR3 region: CASSYGETSGPYNEQFF. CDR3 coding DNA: TGTGCCAGCAGTTACGGGGAGACTAGCGGGCCTTACAATGAGCAGTTCTTC.

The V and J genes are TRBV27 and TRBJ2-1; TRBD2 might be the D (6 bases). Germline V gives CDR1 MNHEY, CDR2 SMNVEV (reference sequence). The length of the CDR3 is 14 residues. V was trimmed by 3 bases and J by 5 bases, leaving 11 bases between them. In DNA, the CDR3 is TGTGCCAGCAGTTTCACGGGAGAGCACAATGAGCAGTTCTTC. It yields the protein CASSFTGEHNEQFF.